The entry that follows covers one T cell receptor (beta chain) sequence. Profiled with immunoSEQ multiplex PCR; TCRdb holds only in-frame clones, not every one. The sample shows roughly 23,000 clones, approximately 93% of them seen only once. The data belong to a study of T cell clones after liver transplantation. Across the study: Samples came pre-transplant, pre-randomization before withdrawal, and post-randomization after withdrawal ended.

Sequences were derived from CD8+ T cells from blood, sampled approximately 26 months after liver transplant. This TCR was sampled from a human patient who received a liver transplant. The graft donor may account for some of the T cells.

The CDR3 nucleotides are TGCAGCGCCGGACCCACAGATACGCAGTATTTT. It codes for CSAGPTDTQYF. The chain employs TRBV29-1 and TRBJ2-3; D remains unclear. Between the trimmed V and J ends, which lost 7 bases and 2 bases, there was a span of 7 bases. CDR3 length: 11 residues. CDR1 and CDR2 from the germline V gene are SQVTM and ANQGSEA.